The 11 T cell receptor beta chains listed next were all sequenced from one sample in a study of CD8 T cells in Susac syndrome. Random hexamers served to reverse transcribe roughly 0.45 to 1 ug RNA. One entry per CDR3 protein results from TCRdb running MiXCR on the immunoSEQ multiplex PCR reads. The data hold about 180,000 distinct CDR3 sequences, with nearly 97% observed a single time. Sequenced material: CD4+ T cells from PBMCs. These receptor sequences come from a human donor with multiple sclerosis.

The chain combines TRBV29-1 with TRBJ2-3; D is undetermined. The CDR3 has 14 amino acids. Germline loops: CDR1 SQVTM, CDR2 ANQGSEA. V shed 3 bases and J shed 3 bases, with 13 bases lying between them. The chain's CDR3 is CSVEKYGGTDTQYF. In DNA, the CDR3 is TGCAGCGTTGAGAAATACGGTGGGACAGATACGCAGTATTTT.

This clonotype has just one count. The chain combines TRBV20-1 with TRBJ1-5; perhaps TRBD1 as D (5 bases). CDR1 and CDR2 (germline): DFQATT, SNEGSKA (reference sequence). Trimming took off 6 bases at V and 2 bases at J, with 14 bases between the two ends. The CDR3 is made up of 14 amino acids. The CDR3: CSARPTGGNQPQHF. The DNA for the CDR3 is TGCAGTGCCAGACCCACGGGGGGCAATCAGCCCCAGCATTTT.

The V call is TRBV5-6, the J call TRBJ2-6, with 7 bases identical to TRBD1. V shed 4 bases and J 0 bases; nucleotides not matched to a gene: 10. Germline CDR1 is SGHDT and CDR2 is YYEEEE. This CDR3 spans 18 amino acids. The CDR3 is CASSPLRDRHSGANVLTF. The CDR3 coding sequence is TGTGCCAGCAGCCCGCTCCGGGACAGACACTCTGGGGCCAACGTCCTGACTTTC.

This clonotype was counted once. CDR3 amino acids: CASSPPLGRNQPQHF. The CDR3 bases are TGTGCCAGCAGCCCCCCCTTAGGGCGGAATCAGCCCCAGCATTTT. This chain joins TRBV6-1 and TRBJ1-5; D unresolved. Germline V gene lookup returns CDR1 MNHNS and CDR2 SASEGT. The CDR3 spans 15 residues. Trimming pared 6 bases from V and 4 bases from J, leaving 16 bases between.

The chain links TRBV29-1 to TRBJ2-5; D is unresolved. Trimming cost V 7 bases and J 5 bases, with 29 bases left between them. The CDR3 runs to 17 residues. CDR1 is SQVTM and CDR2 is ANQGSEA in the germline V gene. CDR3 region: CSAPLIAPGRSRETQYF. In DNA, the CDR3 is TGCAGCGCCCCCTTAATTGCGCCGGGCAGGTCGCGGGAGACCCAGTACTTC.

This clonotype was observed a handful of times. The chain is built from TRBV6-6 and TRBJ2-7; 8 bases are shared with TRBD1. The V gene's germline CDR1 is MNHNY and CDR2 SVGAGI (reference sequence). V gave up 0 bases and J gave up 2 bases; unmatched junction bases: 6. CDR3 size: 16 residues. The CDR3 loop is CASSYSGQGVPYEQYF. In nucleotides, the CDR3 is TGTGCCAGCAGTTACTCAGGACAGGGAGTTCCCTACGAGCAGTACTTC.

The chain employs TRBV5-1 and TRBJ1-1; 8 nucleotides align to TRBD1. The CDR3 covers 18 residues. Germline lookup yields CDR1 SGHRS and CDR2 YFSETQ. V shed 0 bases, J shed 4 bases, and the junction held 14 bases outside the gene matches. This chain's CDR3 is CASSLGPRGLEFGTEAFF. The CDR3 region has the DNA TGCGCCAGCAGCTTGGGCCCCAGGGGGCTTGAGTTTGGCACTGAAGCTTTCTTT.

This clonotype was seen a single time. The V gene is TRBV2, the J gene TRBJ2-7; unclear D gene. Germline lookup yields CDR1 SNHLY and CDR2 FYNNEI. V was cut by 1 base and J by 2 bases, with 6 bases left in between. This CDR3 contains 13 residues. The chain's CDR3 is CASSEEVTYEQYF. CDR3 coding DNA: TGTGCCAGCAGTGAAGAAGTAACCTACGAGCAGTACTTC. Full variable domain (rest looked up from reference TRBV2 and TRBJ2-7): EPEVTQTPSHQVTQMGQEVILRCVPISNHLYFYWYRQILGQKVEFLVSFYNNEISEKSEIFDDQFSVERPDGSNFTLKIRSTKLEDSAMYFCASSEEVTYEQYFGPGTRLTVT.

The V and J genes are TRBV20-1 and TRBJ2-5; weak D call: TRBD2 (5 bases). Germline V lookup: CDR1 DFQATT, CDR2 SNEGSKA (reference sequence). The CDR3 has 13 residues. V lost 6 bases and J 4 bases, leaving 15 bases between the germline ends. The CDR3 coding sequence is TGCAGTGCCCTTACTAGGGTGGGAGAGACCCAGTACTTC. Translating gives CSALTRVGETQYF.

The chain recombines TRBV7-9 with TRBJ2-1; the match to TRBD1 covers 7 bases. The CDR3 has 15 amino acids. After removal of 6 bases from V and 3 bases from J, the junction contained 8 bases not matched to a gene. Germline lookup yields CDR1 SEHNR and CDR2 FQNEAQ (reference sequence). CDR3 nucleotide sequence: TGTGCCAGCAGGGAACAGGGGCTCGTCTACAATGAGCAGTTCTTC. Amino acid sequence: CASREQGLVYNEQFF. Supplemented by reference TRBV7-9 and TRBJ2-1, the full variable domain reads DTGVSQNPRHKITKRGQNVTFRCDPISEHNRLYWYRQTLGQGPEFLTYFQNEAQLEKSRLLSDRFSAERPKGSFSTLEIQRTEQGDSAMYLCASREQGLVYNEQFFGPGTRLTVL.

A single count supports this clonotype. The chain employs TRBV7-2 and TRBJ2-7, with D possibly matching TRBD1 (5 bases). CDR1 and CDR2 (germline): SGHTA, FQGNSA. V was cut by 4 bases and J by 2 bases, with 15 bases left in between. This CDR3 comprises 15 residues. The CDR3 spells CASSYGPDKTYEQYF. CDR3 bases: TGTGCCAGCAGCTATGGCCCGGACAAAACCTACGAGCAGTACTTC.